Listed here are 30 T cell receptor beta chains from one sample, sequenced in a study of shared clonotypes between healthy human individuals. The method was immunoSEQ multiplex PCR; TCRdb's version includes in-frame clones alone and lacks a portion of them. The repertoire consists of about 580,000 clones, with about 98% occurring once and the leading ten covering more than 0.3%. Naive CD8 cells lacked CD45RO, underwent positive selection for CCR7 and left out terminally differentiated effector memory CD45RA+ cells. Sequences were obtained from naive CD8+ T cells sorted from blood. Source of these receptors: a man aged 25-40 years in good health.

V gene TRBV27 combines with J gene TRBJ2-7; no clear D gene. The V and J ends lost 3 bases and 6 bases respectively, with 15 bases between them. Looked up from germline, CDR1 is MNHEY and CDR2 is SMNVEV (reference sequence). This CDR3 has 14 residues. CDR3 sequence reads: CASSFGRSNREQYF. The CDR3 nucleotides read TGTGCCAGCAGTTTTGGTCGCTCCAATCGCGAGCAGTACTTC.

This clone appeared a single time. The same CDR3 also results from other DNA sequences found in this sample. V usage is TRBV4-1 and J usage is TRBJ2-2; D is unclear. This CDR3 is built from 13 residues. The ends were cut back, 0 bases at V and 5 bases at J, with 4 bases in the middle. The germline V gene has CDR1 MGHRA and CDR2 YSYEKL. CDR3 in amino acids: CASSQDYTGELFF. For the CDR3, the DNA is TGCGCCAGCAGCCAAGATTATACCGGGGAGCTGTTTTTT.

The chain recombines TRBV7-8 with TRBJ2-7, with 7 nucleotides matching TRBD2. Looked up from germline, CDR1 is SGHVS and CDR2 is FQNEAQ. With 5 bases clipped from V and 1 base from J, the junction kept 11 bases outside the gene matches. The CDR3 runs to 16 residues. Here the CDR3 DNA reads TGTGCCAGCAGCCCCACGTCAGCGGGAAAGTCCTACGAGCAGTACTTC. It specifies CASSPTSAGKSYEQYF.

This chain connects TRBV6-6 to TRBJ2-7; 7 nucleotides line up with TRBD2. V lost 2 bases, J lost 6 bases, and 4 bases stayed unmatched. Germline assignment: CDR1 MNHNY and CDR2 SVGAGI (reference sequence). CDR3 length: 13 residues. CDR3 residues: CASSYLAGVEQYF. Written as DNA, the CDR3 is TGTGCCAGCAGTTACCTCGCGGGGGTCGAGCAGTACTTC.

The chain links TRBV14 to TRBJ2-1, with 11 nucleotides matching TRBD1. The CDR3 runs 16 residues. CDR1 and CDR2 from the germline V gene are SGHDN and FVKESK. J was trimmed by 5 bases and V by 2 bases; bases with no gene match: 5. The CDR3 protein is CASSQFAGQGDNEQFF. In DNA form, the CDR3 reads TGTGCCAGCAGCCAATTTGCGGGACAGGGGGACAATGAGCAGTTCTTC.

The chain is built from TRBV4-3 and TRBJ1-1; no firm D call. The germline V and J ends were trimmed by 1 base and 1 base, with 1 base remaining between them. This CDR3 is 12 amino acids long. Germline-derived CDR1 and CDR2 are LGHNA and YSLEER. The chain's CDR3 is CASSQGNTEAFF. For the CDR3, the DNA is TGCGCCAGCAGCCAAGGGAACACTGAAGCTTTCTTT.

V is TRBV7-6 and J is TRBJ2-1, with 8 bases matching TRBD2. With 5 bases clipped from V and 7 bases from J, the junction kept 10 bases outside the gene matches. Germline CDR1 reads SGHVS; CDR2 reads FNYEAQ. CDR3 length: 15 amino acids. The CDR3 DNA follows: TGTGCCAGCAGCAGCCGGGAGGGCCTTATGAATGAGCAGTTCTTC. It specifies CASSSREGLMNEQFF.

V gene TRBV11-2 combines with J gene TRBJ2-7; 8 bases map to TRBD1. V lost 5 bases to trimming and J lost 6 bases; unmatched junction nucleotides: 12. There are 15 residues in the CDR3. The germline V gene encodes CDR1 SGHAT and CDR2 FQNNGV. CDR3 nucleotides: TGTGCCAGCAGCGCCCGACAGGGGACCCCACTCGAGCAGTACTTC. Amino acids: CASSARQGTPLEQYF.

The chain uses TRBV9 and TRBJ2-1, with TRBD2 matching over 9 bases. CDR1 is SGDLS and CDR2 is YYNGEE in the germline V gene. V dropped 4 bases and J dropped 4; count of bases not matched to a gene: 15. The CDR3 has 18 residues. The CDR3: CASSRTLTWTSEYNEQFF. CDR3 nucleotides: TGTGCCAGCAGCCGTACCCTCACCTGGACTAGCGAGTACAATGAGCAGTTCTTC. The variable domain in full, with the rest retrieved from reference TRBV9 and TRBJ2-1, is DSGVTQTPKHLITATGQRVTLRCSPRSGDLSVYWYQQSLDQGLQFLIQYYNGEERAKGNILERFSAQQFPDLHSELNLSSLELGDSALYFCASSRTLTWTSEYNEQFFGPGTRLTVL.

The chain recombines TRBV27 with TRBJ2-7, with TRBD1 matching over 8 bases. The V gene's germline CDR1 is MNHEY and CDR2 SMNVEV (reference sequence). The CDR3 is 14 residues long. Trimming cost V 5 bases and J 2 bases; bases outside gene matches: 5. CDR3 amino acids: CASSKGQVPYEQYF. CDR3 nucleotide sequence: TGTGCCAGCAGTAAGGGACAGGTCCCCTACGAGCAGTACTTC.

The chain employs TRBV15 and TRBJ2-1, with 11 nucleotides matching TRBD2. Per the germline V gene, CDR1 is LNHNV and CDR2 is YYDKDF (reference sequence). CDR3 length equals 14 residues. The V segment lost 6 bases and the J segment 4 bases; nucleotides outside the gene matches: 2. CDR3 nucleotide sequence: TGTGCCACCAGGACTAGCGGGAATTACAATGAGCAGTTCTTC. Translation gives CATRTSGNYNEQFF.

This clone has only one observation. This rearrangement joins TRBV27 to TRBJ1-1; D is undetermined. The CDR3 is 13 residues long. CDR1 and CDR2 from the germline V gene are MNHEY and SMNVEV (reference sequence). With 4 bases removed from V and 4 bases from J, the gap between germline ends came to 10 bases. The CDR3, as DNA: TGTGCCAGCAGTTGGCGGGCAGGCACTGAAGCTTTCTTT. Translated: CASSWRAGTEAFF.

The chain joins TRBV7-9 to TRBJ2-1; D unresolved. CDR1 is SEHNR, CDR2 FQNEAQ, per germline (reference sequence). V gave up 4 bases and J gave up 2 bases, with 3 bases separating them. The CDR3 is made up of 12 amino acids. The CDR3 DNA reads TGTGCCAGCAGCTCCCCCTACAATGAGCAGTTCTTC. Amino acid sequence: CASSSPYNEQFF.

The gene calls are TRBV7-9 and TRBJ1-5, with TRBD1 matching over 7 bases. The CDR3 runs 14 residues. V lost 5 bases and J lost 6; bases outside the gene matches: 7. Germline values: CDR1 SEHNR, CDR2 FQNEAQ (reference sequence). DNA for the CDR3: TGTGCCAGCAGCGCAGGGGGGTTTGGTCAGCCCCAGCATTTT. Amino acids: CASSAGGFGQPQHF. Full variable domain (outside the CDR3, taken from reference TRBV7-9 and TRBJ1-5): DTGVSQNPRHKITKRGQNVTFRCDPISEHNRLYWYRQTLGQGPEFLTYFQNEAQLEKSRLLSDRFSAERPKGSFSTLEIQRTEQGDSAMYLCASSAGGFGQPQHFGDGTRLSIL.

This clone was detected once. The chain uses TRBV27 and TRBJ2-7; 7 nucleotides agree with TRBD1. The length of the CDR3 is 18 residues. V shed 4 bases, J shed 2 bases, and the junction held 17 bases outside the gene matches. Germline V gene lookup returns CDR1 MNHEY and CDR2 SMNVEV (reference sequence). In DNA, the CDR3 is TGTGCCAGCAGTTCAGACAGGGTTGGACGGGGAAAGCCCTACGAGCAGTACTTC. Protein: CASSSDRVGRGKPYEQYF.

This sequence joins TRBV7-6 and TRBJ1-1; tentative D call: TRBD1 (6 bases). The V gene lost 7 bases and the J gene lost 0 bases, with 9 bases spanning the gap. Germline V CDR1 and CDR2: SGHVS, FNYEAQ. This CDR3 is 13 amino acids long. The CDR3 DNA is TGTGCCAGCATGGGACAATTGAACACTGAAGCTTTCTTT. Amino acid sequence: CASMGQLNTEAFF. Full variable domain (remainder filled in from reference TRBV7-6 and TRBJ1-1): GAGVSQSPRYKVTKRGQDVALRCDPISGHVSLYWYRQALGQGPEFLTYFNYEAQQDKSGLPNDRFSAERPEGSISTLTIQRTEQRDSAMYRCASMGQLNTEAFFGQGTRLTVV.

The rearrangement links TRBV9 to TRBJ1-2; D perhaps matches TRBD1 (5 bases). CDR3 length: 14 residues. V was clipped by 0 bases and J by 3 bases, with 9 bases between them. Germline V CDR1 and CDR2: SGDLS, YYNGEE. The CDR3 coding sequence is TGTGCCAGCAGCGTAGACGGGGGTGACTATGGCTACACCTTC. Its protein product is CASSVDGGDYGYTF. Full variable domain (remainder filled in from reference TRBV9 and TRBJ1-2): DSGVTQTPKHLITATGQRVTLRCSPRSGDLSVYWYQQSLDQGLQFLIQYYNGEERAKGNILERFSAQQFPDLHSELNLSSLELGDSALYFCASSVDGGDYGYTFGSGTRLTVV.

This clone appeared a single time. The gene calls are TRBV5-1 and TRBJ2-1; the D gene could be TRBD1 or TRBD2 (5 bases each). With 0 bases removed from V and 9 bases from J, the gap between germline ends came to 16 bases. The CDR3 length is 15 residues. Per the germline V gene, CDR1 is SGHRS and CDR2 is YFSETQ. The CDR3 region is CASSLGGFSLIEQFF. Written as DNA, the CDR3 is TGCGCCAGCAGCTTGGGGGGGTTCTCACTCATTGAGCAGTTCTTC.

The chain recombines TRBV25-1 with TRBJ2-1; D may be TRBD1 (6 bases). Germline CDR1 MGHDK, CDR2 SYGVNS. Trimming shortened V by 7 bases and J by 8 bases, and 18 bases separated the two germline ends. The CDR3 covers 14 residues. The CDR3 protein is CASNGDTGIDEQFF. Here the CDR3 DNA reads TGTGCCAGCAACGGGGACACCGGAATTGATGAGCAGTTCTTC. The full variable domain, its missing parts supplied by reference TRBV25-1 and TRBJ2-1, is EADIYQTPRYLVIGTGKKITLECSQTMGHDKMYWYQQDPGMELHLIHYSYGVNSTEKGDLSSESTVSRIRTEHFPLTLESARPSHTSQYLCASNGDTGIDEQFFGPGTRLTVL.

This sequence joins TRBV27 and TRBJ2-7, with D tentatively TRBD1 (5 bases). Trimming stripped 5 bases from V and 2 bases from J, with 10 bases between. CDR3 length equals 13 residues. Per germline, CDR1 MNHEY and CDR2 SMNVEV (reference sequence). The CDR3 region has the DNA TGTGCCAGCAGTCCGGACACCCCCTACGAGCAGTACTTC. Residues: CASSPDTPYEQYF.

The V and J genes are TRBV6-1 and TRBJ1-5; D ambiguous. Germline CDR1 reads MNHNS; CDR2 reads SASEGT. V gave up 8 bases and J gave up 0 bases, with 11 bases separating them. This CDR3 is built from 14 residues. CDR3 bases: TGTGCCAGCCTGGGCGAGATTAGCAATCAGCCCCAGCATTTT. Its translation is CASLGEISNQPQHF.

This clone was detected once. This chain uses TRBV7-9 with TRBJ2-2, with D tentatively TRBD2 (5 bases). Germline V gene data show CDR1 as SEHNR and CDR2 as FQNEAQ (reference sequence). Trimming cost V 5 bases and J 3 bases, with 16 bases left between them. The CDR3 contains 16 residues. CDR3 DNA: TGTGCCAGCAGCCAGCCGGGGAACAGATACACCGGGGAGCTGTTTTTT. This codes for CASSQPGNRYTGELFF.

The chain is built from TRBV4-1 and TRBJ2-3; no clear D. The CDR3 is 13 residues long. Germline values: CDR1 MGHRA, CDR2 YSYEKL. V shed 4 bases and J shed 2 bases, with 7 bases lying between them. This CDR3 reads CASSPWDTDTQYF. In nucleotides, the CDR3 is TGCGCCAGCAGCCCCTGGGACACAGATACGCAGTATTTT.

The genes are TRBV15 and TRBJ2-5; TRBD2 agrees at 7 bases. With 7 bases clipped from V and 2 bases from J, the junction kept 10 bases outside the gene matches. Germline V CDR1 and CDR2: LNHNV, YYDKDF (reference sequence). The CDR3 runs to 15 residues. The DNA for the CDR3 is TGTGCCACCAATAGGGGAGCGGGGTCACAAGAGACCCAGTACTTC. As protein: CATNRGAGSQETQYF.

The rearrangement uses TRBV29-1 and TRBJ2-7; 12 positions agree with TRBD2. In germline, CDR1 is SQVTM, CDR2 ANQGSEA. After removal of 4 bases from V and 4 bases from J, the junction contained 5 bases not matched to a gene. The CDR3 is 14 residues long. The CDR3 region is CSVVTSGGKYEQYF. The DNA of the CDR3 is TGCAGCGTTGTCACTAGCGGGGGGAAATACGAGCAGTACTTC.

CDR3 in DNA: TGTGCCAGCTCTCCGACTAGCGGCTACGAGCAGTACTTC. Encoded protein: CASSPTSGYEQYF. The rearrangement uses TRBV18 and TRBJ2-7; 9 nucleotides line up with TRBD2. The CDR3 consists of 13 residues. Losses at the gene ends were 6 bases for V and 3 bases for J; bases not matched to a gene: 3. CDR1 is KGHSH and CDR2 is LQKENI in the germline V gene.

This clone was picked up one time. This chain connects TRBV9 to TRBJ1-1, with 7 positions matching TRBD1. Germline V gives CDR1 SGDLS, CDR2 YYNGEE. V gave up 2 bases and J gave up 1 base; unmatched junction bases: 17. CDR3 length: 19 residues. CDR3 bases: TGTGCCAGCAGCGTCGGATCCCCGACAGGGCGAAGAGGGAACACTGAAGCTTTCTTT. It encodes CASSVGSPTGRRGNTEAFF. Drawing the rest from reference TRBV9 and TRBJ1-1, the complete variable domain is DSGVTQTPKHLITATGQRVTLRCSPRSGDLSVYWYQQSLDQGLQFLIQYYNGEERAKGNILERFSAQQFPDLHSELNLSSLELGDSALYFCASSVGSPTGRRGNTEAFFGQGTRLTVV.

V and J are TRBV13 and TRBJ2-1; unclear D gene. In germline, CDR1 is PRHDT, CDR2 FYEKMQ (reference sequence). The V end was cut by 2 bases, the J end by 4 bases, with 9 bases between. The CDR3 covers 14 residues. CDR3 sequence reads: CASSLQIQYNEQFF. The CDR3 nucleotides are TGTGCCAGCAGCTTACAGATACAATACAATGAGCAGTTCTTC.

This CDR3 is CASSEWKEGDTEAFF. DNA of the CDR3: TGTGCCAGCAGTGAATGGAAGGAAGGGGACACTGAAGCTTTCTTT. The chain joins TRBV6-1 to TRBJ1-1, with a weak D call TRBD1 (5 bases). CDR1 MNHNS and CDR2 SASEGT come from the germline V gene. The V and J ends lost 2 bases and 3 bases respectively, with 13 bases between them. The CDR3 has 15 residues.

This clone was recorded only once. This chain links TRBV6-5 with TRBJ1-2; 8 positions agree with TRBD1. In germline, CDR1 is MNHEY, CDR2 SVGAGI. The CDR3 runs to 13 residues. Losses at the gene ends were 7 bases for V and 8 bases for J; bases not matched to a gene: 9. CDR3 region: CASKNPTGVGYTF. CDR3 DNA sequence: TGTGCCAGCAAAAACCCGACAGGGGTCGGCTACACCTTC.